This TCR beta chain came from a study of regulatory T cells in long-lasting Graves disease. General observations from the study: Persistent disease was characterized by preferential usage of TRBV28, TRBJ1-2 and TRBJ2-5.

Germline V gene sequence: CDR1 SGHVS, CDR2 FNYEAQ. CDR3 size: 14 residues. V gave up 5 bases and J gave up 6 bases, with 17 bases separating them. The sample holds many counts of this clonotype. Its antigen is undetermined. This sample's time point: newly diagnosed GD, antithyroid drugs for less than 3 months. After RNA was extracted from PBMCs, the TCR library was made from it. TCR beta libraries were built with iRepertoire HTBI primers and Arm-PCR of CDR3 regions. In the source study's methods: Identification of gene segments yielded some 62 TRBV and 13 to 15 TRBJ across samples. TCRdb itself ran the multiplex PCR reads through MiXCR, one entry per CDR3 protein. TCRdb, not the original authors, processed these V and J calls. The sample holds a few hundred thousand distinct CDR3 sequences, around 19% seen once. This sample was also put to use in a study of T cells in Graves' hyperthyroidism and ophthalmopathy. That study adds: Orbital computed tomography, thyroid ultrasound, serum thyroxine and TRAb, and clinical symptoms together informed the diagnoses. During a first-round RT-PCR of the TCR CDR3, the HTBI primer set was used.

The rearrangement joins TRBV7-6 to TRBJ2-7, with D tentatively TRBD2 (5 bases). The sample in question was peripheral blood mononuclear cells (PBMCs), obtained at new diagnosis, from a patient treated with antithyroid drugs. The sequence was obtained from a woman in her 30s with Graves disease. CDR3 region: CASSVSGSSGEQYF. DNA of the CDR3: TGTGCCAGCAGCGTCTCGGGGTCATCGGGCGAGCAGTACTTC.